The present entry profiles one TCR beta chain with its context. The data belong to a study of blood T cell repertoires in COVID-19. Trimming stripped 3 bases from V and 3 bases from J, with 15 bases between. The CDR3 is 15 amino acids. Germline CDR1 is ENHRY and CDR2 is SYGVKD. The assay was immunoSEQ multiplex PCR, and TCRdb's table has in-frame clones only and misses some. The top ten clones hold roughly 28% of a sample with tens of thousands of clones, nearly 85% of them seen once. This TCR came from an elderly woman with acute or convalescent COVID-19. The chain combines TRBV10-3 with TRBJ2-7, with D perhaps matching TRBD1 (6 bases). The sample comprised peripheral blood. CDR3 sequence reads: CAISEGQGLGYEQYF. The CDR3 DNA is TGTGCCATCAGTGAAGGGCAGGGGTTGGGCTACGAGCAGTACTTC.